The entry below describes one TCR beta chain. Its antigen remains unidentified. Base quality data are lacking; no much larger clone is found one base away. These data come from a study of shared clonotypes between healthy human individuals (dated by TCRdb to about 2020). Regarding the study in general: Three men and a couple of women, aged 18 to 49 years, made up the cohort. For each donor, CD4 naive and CD4 memory were each given three plates, CD8 naive was given two plates, and CD8 memory was given one plate. To estimate repertoire size and how much clonotype sharing occurs between individuals, the study deeply sequenced the blood TCR repertoires of five or six healthy adults. To increase sequencing depth and limit assay-specific biases, TCR repertoire library preparation and sequencing were carried out by different laboratories using diverse techniques. Each donor's leukapheresis produced roughly between about 0.8 and 10 billion PBMCs.

Using the deep immunoSEQ assay, TCR CDR3 regions were amplified from genomic DNA by multiplex PCR. For each cell subset, the extracted genomic DNA was distributed evenly across all wells of several immunoSEQ 96-well plates, and each plate served as one replicate. For sorted subsets, approximately 200 ng of genomic DNA, equivalent to 30,000 or so T cell genomes, went into each replicate PCR. The purified libraries were quantified using a Qubit 3.0 fluorometer, sized with a Bioanalyzer 2100, and then quantified again using the KAPA Library Quantification kit. Each immunoSEQ 96-well plate was sequenced on its own single-read 150-cycle Illumina NextSeq 550 flow cell. The original pipeline was this. Because the immunoSEQ output held only junctional sequences and lacked quality scores, the filtering could not match the filtering applied to full-length reads. To assign V/J genes and CDR3, sequences were annotated using PyIR, a Python wrapper for IgBLAST v1.9, with IMGT germline references. Reads with weak V/J assignments (E-value above 1e-6), missing CDR3, stop codons, out-of-frame junctions, or ambiguous translated residues were removed. A V3J clonotype was defined by an identical inferred V gene, J gene, and CDR3 amino acid sequence. To compute the percentage overlap between repertoires, the number of shared unique clonotypes was divided by the size of the smaller repertoire. Three approaches were used to assess repertoire richness: RTK rarefaction, the Chao1 estimator, and Recon v2.1 estimates of unobserved clonotypes. Generation probabilities were computed with OLGA for all TCRbeta clonotypes obtained by the gDNA method from several donors. TCRdb retrieved this table from immuneACCESS and kept in-frame rearrangements only. Not all clones are present; in checked studies, unresolved V genes account for under half, and no reason is known for the remainder. That table supplies the V and J calls and clone size; D and trimming were determined from the DNA. Recorded for this sample are around 980,000 clones; 75% to 80% of them occurred a single time. Of the sample, roughly 0.62% is held by the ten largest clones.

The donors were healthy, HIV-negative adults with no recently reported acute infections or vaccinations. Only Caucasian adults living in Nashville, Tennessee, USA were represented among the donors. CD4+ T cells were enriched by magnetic negative selection; naive cells were then positively selected on CD45RA, and the negative fraction formed the memory subset. Blood was collected by leukapheresis, and PBMCs were isolated by Ficoll-Histopaque density gradient centrifugation and then cryopreserved in liquid nitrogen vapor phase. Purity and quantity of every magnetically sorted T cell population were checked by analytical flow cytometry. Each sorted fraction had its genomic DNA isolated and then quantified by UV absorbance on a Nanodrop 2000c. Broader findings and caveats from the paper: Incomplete sequencing was indicated by rarefaction of sorted-subset datasets, despite the large sequencing depth. Across a handful of donors, 5% to 6% of naive CD4, approximately 3.5% of naive CD8, approximately 2.5% of memory CD4, and roughly 0.4% of memory CD8 clonotypes were shared. Naive subsets generally had larger estimated clonotype richness than memory subsets. Higher generation probabilities were observed for clonotypes shared by all four sorted-subset donors than for non-shared clonotypes. The genetic and exposure-history diversity represented was limited by the small number of donors. Sampling was limited to blood, and TCR repertoires in tissue likely differ from TCR repertoires in blood. Pairwise subsampling indicated that sequencing depth was expected to affect the degree of clonotype sharing among donors.

Sequencing was carried out using memory CD4+ T cells from PBMCs. Taken with the paper, the label for cell subset or site translates to: CD45RA-negative fraction. This receptor was obtained from a man between 18 and 29 years old in good health. Some clones in this sample may be carry-over from other donors' samples.

CDR3 loop: CASSPSWVYRGANTGELFF. The base sequence is TGCGCCAGCAGCCCCTCCTGGGTCTACCGGGGTGCGAACACCGGGGAGCTGTTTTTT. The chain uses TRBV4-3 and TRBJ2-2; TRBD2 is perhaps the D gene, given 5 matching bases. V is clipped by 4 bases and J by 0 bases, and the sequence between their germline boundaries is 21 bases long. The CDR3 contains 19 residues, cysteine and phenylalanine counted. Only the CDR3 part of the read is kept: 57 bases, read in frame from the first base. Reading the germline V gene gives CDR1 LGHNA and CDR2 YSLEER.